Here is one T cell receptor (beta chain) with its context. Its antigen remains unidentified. Other DNA sequences in this specimen translate into the identical CDR3. Patient disease was locally advanced or metastatic urothelial carcinoma. A total of 1 to 8 samples per patient were collected pretreatment and on-treatment. The data were obtained in a study of PD-L1 blockade in urothelial cancer. Across the study: It was at 3 weeks (second dose) and 6 weeks after treatment start that blood was analyzed. Whole-study results and caveats: Clones that were tumor-associated expanded more in the blood of durable-benefit patients at 3 weeks.

This table comes from immunoSEQ multiplex PCR, and its TCRdb copy is limited to in-frame clones, with some not included. This repertoire shows 80,000 to 130,000 clones, 91% found once; its top ten account for 0.92%. Trimming stripped 0 bases from V and 1 base from J, with 7 bases between. Germline V gene data show CDR1 as SGHRS and CDR2 as YFSETQ. The CDR3 has 14 amino acids. Here the sequenced sample was PBMCs, taken around atezolizumab (anti-PD-L1) treatment. V and J are TRBV5-1 and TRBJ1-1; tentative D call: TRBD1 (5 bases). The TCR comes from a woman older than 75 with urothelial cancer. CDR3 in DNA: TGCGCCAGCAGCTTGGCCCAGGGGAACACTGAAGCTTTCTTT. Translation gives CASSLAQGNTEAFF.